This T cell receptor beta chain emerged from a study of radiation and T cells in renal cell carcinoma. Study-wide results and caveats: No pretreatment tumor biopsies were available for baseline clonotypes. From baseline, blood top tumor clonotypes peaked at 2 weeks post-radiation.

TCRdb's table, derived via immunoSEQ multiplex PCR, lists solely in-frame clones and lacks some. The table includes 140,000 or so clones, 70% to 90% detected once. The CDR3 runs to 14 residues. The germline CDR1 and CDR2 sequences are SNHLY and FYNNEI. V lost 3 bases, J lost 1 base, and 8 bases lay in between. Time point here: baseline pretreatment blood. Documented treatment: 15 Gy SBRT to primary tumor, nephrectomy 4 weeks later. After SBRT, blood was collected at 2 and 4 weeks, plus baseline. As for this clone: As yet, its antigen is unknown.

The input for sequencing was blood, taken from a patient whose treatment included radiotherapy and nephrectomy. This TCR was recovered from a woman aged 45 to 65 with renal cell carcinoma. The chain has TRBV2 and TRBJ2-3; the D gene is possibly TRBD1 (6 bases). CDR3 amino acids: CASSDRTGTDTQYF. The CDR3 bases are TGTGCCAGCAGTGATAGGACAGGCACAGATACGCAGTATTTT.